The clone carrying this T cell receptor beta chain was counted only a few times. No antigen is known for it. Trimming left V 4 bases short and J 4 bases short, with 17 bases between. Germline CDR1 reads DFQATT; CDR2 reads SNEGSKA (reference sequence). The CDR3 covers 15 residues. The data were taken from a study of identical twins. Study results and caveats: Partly confounded zero-insertion analyses could result from invariant MAIT and iNKT cells.

The cDNA had a unique molecular identifier and a template-switch universal primer site. TCRdb used MiXCR to reprocess the 5' RACE reads, holding one entry per CDR3 protein. This sample has some 570,000 distinct CDR3 sequences; around 20% occur once, and the top ten carry 0.48%. These data were likewise used in another study, on yellow fever vaccine responses in identical twins.

This chain uses TRBV20-1 with TRBJ2-1, with D unresolved. The sequencing sample was made of CD4+ T cells sorted from blood. This clonotype originated in a woman younger than 30 in good health. The CDR3 coding sequence is TGCAGTGCTACCCGAGATAGTCTACGATACAATGAGCAGTTCTTC. Protein sequence: CSATRDSLRYNEQFF.